The rows below give T cell receptor beta chains drawn from one sample of a study of T-cell reconstitution after alpha-beta-depleted transplantation in children. MiXCR, applied by TCRdb to the PCR reads, yields one record per CDR3 protein. The sample has approximately 800,000 distinct CDR3 sequences, around 15% seen once. The sample in question was PBMCs, mostly from graft donor cells, obtained 360 days after TCRalphabeta/CD19-depleted stem cell transplant. These TCRs come from a male patient younger than 18 who had a stem cell transplant for acute lymphoblastic leukemia, so the T cells may come from the graft donor. Both conserved end residues are part of each CDR3. A D gene is named only where the DNA matches it firmly. Clone sizes are given selectively: once, few, many, or a class where the clone is expanded.

D gene	J gene	clone size	V gene	CDR3 DNA	CDR3 protein
.	TRBJ1-1	few	TRBV5-1	TGCGCCAGCAGCTTGAGAGGGGCTAACATGAACACTGAAGCTTTCTTT	CASSLRGANMNTEAFF
.	TRBJ2-1	few	TRBV4-2	TGTGCCAGCACCCGAGCCCAAGCGGAGCCCTCCTACAATGAGCAGTTCTTC	CASTRAQAEPSYNEQFF
TRBD2	TRBJ2-1	.	TRBV28	TGTGCCAGCAGCCCCGGGAGGGCCGCGTTCTTC	CASSPGRAAFF
TRBD2	TRBJ2-1	few	TRBV4-1	TGCGCCAGCAGACCCACCTTCCGGGGGGATGAGCAGTTCTTC	CASRPTFRGDEQFF
TRBD1	TRBJ1-2	.	TRBV10-3	TGTGCCACAAAGACAGGGGCTAACTATGGCTACACCTTC	CATKTGANYGYTF
.	TRBJ1-4	many	TRBV12-3/TRBV12-4	TGTGCCAGCACTGGACAGTTTGCAACTAATGAAAAACTGTTTTTT	CASTGQFATNEKLFF
TRBD1	TRBJ1-5	few	TRBV5-1	TGCGCCAGCAGCCAGGGACAGTCGGGCGGGCCCCAGCATTTT	CASSQGQSGGPQHF
.	TRBJ2-5	.	TRBV6-1	TGTGCCAGCAGTGGGGGACGGCTCCAAGAGACCCAGTACTTC	CASSGGRLQETQYF
.	TRBJ2-7	few	TRBV5-1	TGCGCCAGCAGCGTCGGACGGGGAAACTACGAGCAGTACTTC	CASSVGRGNYEQYF
TRBD2	TRBJ2-4	few	TRBV29-1	TGCAGCGTTAGCGGGAAACTAGCCAAAAACATTCAGTACTTC	CSVSGKLAKNIQYF
TRBD2	TRBJ2-4	.	TRBV4-1	TGCGCCAGCAGCCAACCGGAGGGACTAGATGAGGACATTCAGTACTTC	CASSQPEGLDEDIQYF
.	TRBJ2-7	few	TRBV29-1	TGCAGCGTTCCCACGAGGGAGGCCTACGAGCAGTACTTC	CSVPTREAYEQYF